By share of the sample, the clone carrying this T cell receptor (beta chain) is medium-sized (0.01 to 0.1%). The cDNA was generated by 5'RACE with 10-nucleotide random UMIs. Each CDR3 protein is one row after TCRdb ran MiXCR on the 5' RACE reads. There are over 25,000 distinct CDR3 sequences in the sample; under 25% occur only once, and roughly 17% lies in the top ten. The data were obtained in a study of neurological immune-mediated disorders. The sequencing input was PBMCs. The TCR originated in a woman in her sixties in good health.

In DNA form, the CDR3 reads TGCAGTGCTAGCTTTCAACCGAACACTGAAGCTTTCTTT. Protein sequence: CSASFQPNTEAFF. The chain employs TRBV20-1 and TRBJ1-1; unclear D gene. This CDR3 comprises 13 residues. Germline CDR1 reads DFQATT; CDR2 reads SNEGSKA (reference sequence). V gave up 3 bases and J gave up 1 base, with 9 bases separating them.